This TCR beta chain emerged from a study of neurological immune-mediated disorders. Broader study findings: A possible signature was seen in one related-CDR3 cluster, into which phylogenetic grouping placed the repertoires of 18 of 34 multiple sclerosis patients.

V lost 0 bases and J lost 2; bases outside the gene matches: 1. Germline assignment: CDR1 MRHNA and CDR2 SNTAGT. The CDR3 is 15 amino acids. TCRdb redid the calling of the 5' RACE reads with MiXCR, one entry per CDR3 protein. The data show 55,000 to 65,000 distinct CDR3 sequences, roughly 3.3% seen once. This clonotype was picked up many times. Antigen: not known. V and J are TRBV6-4 and TRBJ2-3; TRBD2 matches 8 bases. Sequenced: PBMCs. The TCR sequence derives from a woman aged 30 to 39 with multiple sclerosis. The CDR3 loop reads CASSDSGGATDTQYF. DNA of the CDR3: TGTGCCAGCAGTGACTCCGGGGGGGCCACAGATACGCAGTATTTT.